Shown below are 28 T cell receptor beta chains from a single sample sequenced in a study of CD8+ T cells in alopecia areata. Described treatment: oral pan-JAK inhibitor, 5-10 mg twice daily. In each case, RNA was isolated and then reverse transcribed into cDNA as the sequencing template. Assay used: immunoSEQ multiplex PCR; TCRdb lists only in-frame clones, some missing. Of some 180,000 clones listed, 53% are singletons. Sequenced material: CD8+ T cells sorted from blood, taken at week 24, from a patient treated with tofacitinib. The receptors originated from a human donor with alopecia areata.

CDR3 nucleotide sequence: TGTGCCAGCAGGTCAGGGAGGCGCTACACCTTC. Translation: CASRSGRRYTF. The V gene is TRBV28, the J gene TRBJ1-2; perhaps TRBD1 as D (5 bases). V was cut by 6 bases and J by 9 bases, with 11 bases left in between. Germline CDR1 reads MDHEN; CDR2 reads SYDVKM. This CDR3 is 11 amino acids long.

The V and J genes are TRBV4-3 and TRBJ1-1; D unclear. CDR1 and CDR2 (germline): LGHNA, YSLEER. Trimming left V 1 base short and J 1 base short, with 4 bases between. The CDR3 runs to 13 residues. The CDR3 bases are TGCGCCAGCAGCCAAGGACGGAACACTGAAGCTTTCTTT. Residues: CASSQGRNTEAFF.

The CDR3 DNA reads TGTGCCAGCAGCTTACGGGACAGGAGCTCCTACAATGAGCAGTTCTTC. This encodes CASSLRDRSSYNEQFF. The chain is built from TRBV7-6 and TRBJ2-1; 8 bases match TRBD1. The trim removed 2 bases at V and 0 bases at J, leaving 3 bases unmatched. The CDR3 contains 16 residues. Per the germline V gene, CDR1 is SGHVS and CDR2 is FNYEAQ.

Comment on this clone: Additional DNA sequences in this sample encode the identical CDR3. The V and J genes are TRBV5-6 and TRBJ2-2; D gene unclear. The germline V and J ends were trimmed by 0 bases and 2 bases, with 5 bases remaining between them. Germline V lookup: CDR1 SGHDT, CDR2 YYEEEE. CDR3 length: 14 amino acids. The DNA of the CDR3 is TGTGCCAGCAGCTTGGGGTCAAACACCGGGGAGCTGTTTTTT. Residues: CASSLGSNTGELFF.

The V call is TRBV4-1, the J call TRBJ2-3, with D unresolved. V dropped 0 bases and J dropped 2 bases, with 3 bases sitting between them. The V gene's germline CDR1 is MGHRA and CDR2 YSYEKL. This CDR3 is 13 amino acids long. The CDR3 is CASSQDHTDTQYF. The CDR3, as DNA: TGCGCCAGCAGCCAAGACCACACAGATACGCAGTATTTT.

In DNA form, the CDR3 reads TGTGCCGGGGGGGGGAGTGACAATCAGCCCCAGCATTTT. It is translated as CAGGGSDNQPQHF. J is TRBJ1-5 and V is TRBV6-6; tentatively, D is TRBD1 (5 bases). Per the germline V gene, CDR1 is MNHNY and CDR2 is SVGAGI (reference sequence). The CDR3 loop spans 13 amino acids. Trimming shortened V by 11 bases and J by 3 bases, and 14 bases separated the two germline ends.

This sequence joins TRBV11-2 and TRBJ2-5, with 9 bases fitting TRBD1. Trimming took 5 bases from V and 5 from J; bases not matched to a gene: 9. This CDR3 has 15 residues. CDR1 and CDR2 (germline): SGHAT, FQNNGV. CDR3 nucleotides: TGTGCCAGCAGCCCTTGGACAGGGGAGGAGGAGACCCAGTACTTC. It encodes CASSPWTGEEETQYF.

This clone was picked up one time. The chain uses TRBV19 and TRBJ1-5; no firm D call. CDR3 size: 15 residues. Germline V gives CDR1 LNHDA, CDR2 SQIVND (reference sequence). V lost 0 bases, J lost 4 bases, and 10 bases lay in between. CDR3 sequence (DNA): TGTGCCAGTAGTATAGAGGCAGTCCCTAATCAGCCCCAGCATTTT. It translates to CASSIEAVPNQPQHF.

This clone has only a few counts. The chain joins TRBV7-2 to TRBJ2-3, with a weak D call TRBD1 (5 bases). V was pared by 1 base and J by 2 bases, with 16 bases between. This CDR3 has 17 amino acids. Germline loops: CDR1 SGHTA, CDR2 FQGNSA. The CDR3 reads CASSLGGAFQFTDTQYF. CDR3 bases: TGTGCCAGCAGCTTAGGTGGGGCCTTCCAATTCACAGATACGCAGTATTTT.

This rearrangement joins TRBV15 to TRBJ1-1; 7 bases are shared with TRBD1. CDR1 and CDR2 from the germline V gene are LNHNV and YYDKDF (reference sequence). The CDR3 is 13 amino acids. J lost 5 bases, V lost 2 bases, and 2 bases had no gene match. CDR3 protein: CATSRQGDTEAFF. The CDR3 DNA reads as TGTGCCACCAGCAGACAGGGGGATACTGAAGCTTTCTTT.

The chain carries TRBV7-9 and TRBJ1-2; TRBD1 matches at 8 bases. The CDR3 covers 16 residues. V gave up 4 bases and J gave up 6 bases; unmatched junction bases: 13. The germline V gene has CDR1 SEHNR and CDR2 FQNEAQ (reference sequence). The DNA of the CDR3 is TGTGCCAGCAGCTCCCGAGGACAGGGTAATTTGGATGGCTACACCTTC. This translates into CASSSRGQGNLDGYTF.

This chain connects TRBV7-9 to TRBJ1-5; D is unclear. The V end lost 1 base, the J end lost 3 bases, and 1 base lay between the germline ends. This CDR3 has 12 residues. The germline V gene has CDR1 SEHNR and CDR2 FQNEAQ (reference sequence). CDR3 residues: CASSLDNQPQHF. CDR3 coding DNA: TGTGCCAGCAGCTTAGACAATCAGCCCCAGCATTTT.

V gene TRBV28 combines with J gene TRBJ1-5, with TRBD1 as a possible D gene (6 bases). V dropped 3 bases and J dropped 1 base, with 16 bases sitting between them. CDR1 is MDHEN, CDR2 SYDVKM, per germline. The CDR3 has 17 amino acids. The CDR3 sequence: CASSFRPGGGSNQPQHF. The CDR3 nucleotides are TGTGCCAGCAGTTTTCGACCAGGAGGGGGAAGCAATCAGCCCCAGCATTTT. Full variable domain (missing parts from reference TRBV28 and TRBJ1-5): DVKVTQSSRYLVKRTGEKVFLECVQDMDHENMFWYRQDPGLGLRLIYFSYDVKMKEKGDIPEGYSVSREKKERFSLILESASTNQTSMYLCASSFRPGGGSNQPQHFGDGTRLSIL.

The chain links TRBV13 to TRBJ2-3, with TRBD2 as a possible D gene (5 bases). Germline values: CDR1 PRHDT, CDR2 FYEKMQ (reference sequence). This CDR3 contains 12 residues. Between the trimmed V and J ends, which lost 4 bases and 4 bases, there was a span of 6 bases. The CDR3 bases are TGTGCCAGCAGCTCGAGGGCAGATACGCAGTATTTT. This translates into CASSSRADTQYF.

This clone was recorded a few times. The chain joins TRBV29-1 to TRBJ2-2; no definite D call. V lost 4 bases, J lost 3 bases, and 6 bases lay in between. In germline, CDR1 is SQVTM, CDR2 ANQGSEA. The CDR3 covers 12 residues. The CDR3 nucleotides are TGCAGCGTTGTTGAGGACACCGGGGAGCTGTTTTTT. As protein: CSVVEDTGELFF.

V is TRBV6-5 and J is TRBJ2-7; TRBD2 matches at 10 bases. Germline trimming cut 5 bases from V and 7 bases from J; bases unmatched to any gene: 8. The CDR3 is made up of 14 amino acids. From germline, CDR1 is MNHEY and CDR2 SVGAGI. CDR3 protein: CASSDRASGGEQYF. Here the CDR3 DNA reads TGTGCCAGCAGTGACCGAGCTAGCGGGGGTGAGCAGTACTTC.

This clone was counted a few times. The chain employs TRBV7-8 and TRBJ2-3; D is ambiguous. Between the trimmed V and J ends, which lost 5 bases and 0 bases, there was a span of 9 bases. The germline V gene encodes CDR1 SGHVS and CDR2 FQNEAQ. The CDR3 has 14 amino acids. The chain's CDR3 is CASSHQFSTDTQYF. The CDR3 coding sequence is TGTGCCAGCAGCCATCAATTTAGCACAGATACGCAGTATTTT.

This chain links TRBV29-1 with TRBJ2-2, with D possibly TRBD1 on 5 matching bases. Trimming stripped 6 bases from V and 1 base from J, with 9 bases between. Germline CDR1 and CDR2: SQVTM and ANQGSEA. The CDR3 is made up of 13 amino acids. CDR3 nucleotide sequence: TGCAGCGTGGAAACAGGGAACACCGGGGAGCTGTTTTTT. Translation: CSVETGNTGELFF.

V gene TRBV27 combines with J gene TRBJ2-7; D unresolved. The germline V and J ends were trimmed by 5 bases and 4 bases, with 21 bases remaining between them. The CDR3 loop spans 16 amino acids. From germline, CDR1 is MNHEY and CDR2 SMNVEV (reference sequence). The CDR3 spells CASSATGFSRSYEQYF. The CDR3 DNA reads TGTGCCAGCAGTGCGACGGGTTTTTCTCGGAGTTACGAGCAGTACTTC.

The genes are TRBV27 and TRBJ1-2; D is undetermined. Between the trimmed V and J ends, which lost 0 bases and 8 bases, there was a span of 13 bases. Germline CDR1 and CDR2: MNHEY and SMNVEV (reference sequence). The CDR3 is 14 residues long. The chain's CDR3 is CASSLSLAEKGYTF. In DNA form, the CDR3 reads TGTGCCAGCAGTTTATCGCTGGCCGAAAAGGGCTACACCTTC.

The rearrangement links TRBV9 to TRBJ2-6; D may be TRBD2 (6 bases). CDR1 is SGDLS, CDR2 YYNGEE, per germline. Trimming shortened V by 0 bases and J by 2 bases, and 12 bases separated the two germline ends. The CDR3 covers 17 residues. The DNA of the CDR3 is TGTGCCAGCAGCGTAGAATATCGGGGGACTGGGGCCAACGTCCTGACTTTC. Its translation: CASSVEYRGTGANVLTF.

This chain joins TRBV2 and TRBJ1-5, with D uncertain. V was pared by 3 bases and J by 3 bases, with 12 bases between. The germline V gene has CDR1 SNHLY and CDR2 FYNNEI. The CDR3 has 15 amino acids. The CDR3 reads CASSEGEVTNQPQHF. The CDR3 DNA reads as TGTGCCAGCAGTGAGGGAGAAGTTACCAATCAGCCCCAGCATTTT.

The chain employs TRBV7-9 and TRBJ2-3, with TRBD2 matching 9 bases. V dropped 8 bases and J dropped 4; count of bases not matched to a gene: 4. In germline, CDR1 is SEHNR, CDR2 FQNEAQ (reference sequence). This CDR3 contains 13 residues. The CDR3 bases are TGTGCCAGCGGACTAGCGTTGCCAGATACGCAGTATTTT. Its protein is CASGLALPDTQYF.

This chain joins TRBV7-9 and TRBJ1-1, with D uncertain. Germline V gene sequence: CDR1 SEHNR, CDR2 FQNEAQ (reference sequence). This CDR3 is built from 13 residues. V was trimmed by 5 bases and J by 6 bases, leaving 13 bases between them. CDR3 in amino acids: CASSPAVASEAFF. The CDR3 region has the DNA TGTGCCAGCAGCCCCGCCGTTGCCTCTGAAGCTTTCTTT.

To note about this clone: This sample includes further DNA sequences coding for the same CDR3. The DNA of the CDR3 is TGCGCCAGCAGCTTGGGAGGCACAGATACGCAGTATTTT. Its protein product is CASSLGGTDTQYF. The rearrangement joins TRBV5-1 to TRBJ2-3; no clear D gene. This CDR3 has 13 residues. The V gene lost 0 bases and the J gene lost 1 base, with 3 bases spanning the gap. Germline V gene lookup returns CDR1 SGHRS and CDR2 YFSETQ.

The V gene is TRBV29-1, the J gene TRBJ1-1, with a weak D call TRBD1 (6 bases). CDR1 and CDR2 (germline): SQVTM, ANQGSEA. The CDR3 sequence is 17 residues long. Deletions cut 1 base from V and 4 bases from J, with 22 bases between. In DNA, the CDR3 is TGCAGCGTTGAAGGAGGGGGGGGAAGTGAGTCCGGCACTGAAGCTTTCTTT. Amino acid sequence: CSVEGGGGSESGTEAFF.

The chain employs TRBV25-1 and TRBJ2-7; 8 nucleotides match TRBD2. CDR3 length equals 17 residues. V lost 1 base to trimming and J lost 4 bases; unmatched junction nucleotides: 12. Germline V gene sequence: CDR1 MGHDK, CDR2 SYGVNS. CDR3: CASSELIGGGTEYEQYF. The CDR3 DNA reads TGTGCCAGCAGTGAATTGATTGGCGGGGGGACCGAATACGAGCAGTACTTC.

The CDR3 protein is CSVVGQDNYGYTF. DNA for the CDR3: TGCAGCGTCGTGGGACAGGATAACTATGGCTACACCTTC. The genes are TRBV29-1 and TRBJ1-2; 8 bases map to TRBD1. The V and J ends lost 6 bases and 1 base, in that order; junction bases with no gene match: 4. Germline V gene lookup returns CDR1 SQVTM and CDR2 ANQGSEA. CDR3 size: 13 residues.